This TCR beta chain was retrieved from a study of T cell repertoires in cytomegalovirus infection. TCRdb analysed the reads with MiXCR anew, one entry per CDR3 protein. The table records approximately 170,000 distinct CDR3 sequences, approximately 17% of them present only once. CDR1 and CDR2 (germline): MRHNA, SNTAGT. J gave up 3 bases and V 3 bases, and 4 bases lay outside the gene matches. The CDR3 has 15 amino acids. J is TRBJ2-1 and V is TRBV6-4; 8 bases align to TRBD2. Source material: CD8+ T cells from PBMCs. This clonotype originated in a human donor in good health (CMV status not recorded). Some clones in this sample may be carry-over from other donors' samples. The CDR3 is CASSERAGDYNEQFF. CDR3 bases: TGTGCCAGCAGTGAGAGAGCGGGGGACTACAATGAGCAGTTCTTC.